This is a list of T cell receptor beta chains from one sample in a study of blood T cell repertoires in COVID-19. Libraries were prepared by immunoSEQ multiplex PCR; TCRdb keeps only in-frame clonotypes and omits some of them. The data show hundreds of thousands of clones, 85% to 90% seen once. Source material: peripheral blood. All receptors come from a man of 80 years or more with acute or convalescent COVID-19. Each CDR3 is given without its conserved first and last residue. Expanded clones are given a class, and other clones once, few, many or no size at all.

AIRDNYNSPLH	TRBV10-3	TRBJ1-6	-
AISVGDNSPLH	TRBV10-3	TRBJ1-6	-
ASSPRDRGFMNTEAF	TRBV27	TRBJ1-1	-
ASSPDRVGGELF	TRBV7-9	TRBJ2-2	-
ASTLVAGAKQF	TRBV6-5	TRBJ2-1	once
ATRRDFNQPQH	TRBV15	TRBJ1-5	-
ASSIGGTGDEQY	TRBV19	TRBJ2-7	-
ASSPSTGNLYGYT	TRBV4-1	TRBJ1-2	-
ASGKGRSYNEQF	TRBV14	TRBJ2-1	many
ATSDPNRGRETQY	TRBV24-1	TRBJ2-5	once
ASSPGRQGIDTQY	TRBV7-6	TRBJ2-3	-
ASSPLTGEGFYEQY	TRBV18	TRBJ2-7	-
ASRQGLETQY	TRBV6-6	TRBJ2-5	-
SASPRGF	TRBV20-1	TRBJ1-1	once
ASSIEGQINQPQH	TRBV19	TRBJ1-5	once
ASQDSIYNEQF	TRBV6-5	TRBJ2-1	-
ASSPPAGRGNTIY	TRBV18	TRBJ1-3	few
ASSQDTGGSGEKLF	TRBV4-3	TRBJ1-4	-
ASSPGGAYTEAF	TRBV7-2	TRBJ1-1	-
SVGQLQGQLDEQY	TRBV29-1	TRBJ2-7	-
SVLKGGGADTQY	TRBV29-1	TRBJ2-3	-
ASSITPTGGFTEAF	TRBV5-4	TRBJ1-1	-
ASTPFGLAGDEQY	TRBV27	TRBJ2-7	-
ASSVGGGLQETQY	TRBV9	TRBJ2-5	-
ASSTPGLAGPPNEQF	TRBV27	TRBJ2-1	once
ASRGHANTGELF	TRBV28	TRBJ2-2	-
ATSDTLGQGTSYNEQF	TRBV24-1	TRBJ2-1	-
ASSPRPEDGELF	TRBV11-3	TRBJ2-2	-
SAVFEGDPTDTQY	TRBV29-1	TRBJ2-3	-